The 5 T cell receptor beta chains presented below share a single source sample, sequenced in a study of T cell responses to AZD1222 COVID-19 vaccine (dated by TCRdb to the early 2020s). The label giving this sample's time point can be read as: baseline before first vaccination. Preparation of the library involved the immunoSEQ multiplex PCR assay. TCRdb provides this immuneACCESS table in a form limited to in-frame rearrangements. Some clones are lacking; in checked studies, under half of them reflect an unresolved V gene, and why the rest are absent is not known. Present in this sample are some 98,000 clones, about 88% of which were seen just once. The ten largest clones capture 13% of the sample. Source: peripheral blood, taken on day 0 of AZD1222 vaccination. The source of these receptors is an adult in good health.

This chain connects TRBV19 to TRBJ1-2; 7 positions match TRBD1. The CDR3 is 15 residues long. CDR1 is LNHDA and CDR2 is SQIVND in the germline V gene (reference sequence). V shed 1 base and J 4 bases; nucleotides not matched to a gene: 6. The CDR3 DNA is TGTGCCAGTAGTATAGGCAGGGGGAGGGGCTATGGCTACACCTTC. This codes for CASSIGRGRGYGYTF.

The gene calls are TRBV15 and TRBJ1-1, with a weak D call TRBD1 (5 bases). Trimming stripped 0 bases from V and 5 bases from J, with 10 bases between. Looked up from germline, CDR1 is LNHNV and CDR2 is YYDKDF (reference sequence). The CDR3 sequence is 14 residues long. CDR3 in DNA: TGTGCCACCAGCAGAGATCCAGGGCGGACTGAAGCTTTCTTT. As protein: CATSRDPGRTEAFF. Together with reference TRBV15 and TRBJ1-1, the CDR3 gives the full variable domain: DAMVIQNPRYQVTQFGKPVTLSCSQTLNHNVMYWYQQKSSQAPKLLFHYYDKDFNNEADTPDNFQSRRPNTSFCFLDIRSPGLGDTAMYLCATSRDPGRTEAFFGQGTRLTVV.

This clone was observed a single time. The genes are TRBV30 and TRBJ1-4; D not resolved. Germline V CDR1 and CDR2: GTSNPN, SVGIG (reference sequence). Trimming removed 0 bases from V and 8 bases from J, with 10 bases in between. The CDR3 has 13 residues. This CDR3 is CAWSVQTDEKLFF. The CDR3 DNA reads as TGTGCCTGGAGTGTACAAACAGACGAAAAACTGTTTTTT.

The rearrangement uses TRBV9 and TRBJ2-1; TRBD2 aligns across 14 bases. V was pared by 0 bases and J by 9 bases, with 8 bases of the junction left unmatched. Germline V CDR1 and CDR2: SGDLS, YYNGEE. This CDR3 is 17 amino acids long. CDR3 sequence (DNA): TGTGCCAGCAGCGTAGTCCCGACTAGCGGGGGGGCTGGTGAGCAGTTCTTC. Translated: CASSVVPTSGGAGEQFF.

This chain connects TRBV6-4 to TRBJ1-2; D is unresolved. Trimming shortened V by 2 bases and J by 10 bases, and 14 bases separated the two germline ends. The CDR3 runs 13 residues. Germline CDR1 reads MRHNA; CDR2 reads SNTAGT. CDR3 coding DNA: TGTGCCAGCAGTGACCCTGCTGTGGGTACCTACACCTTC. This encodes CASSDPAVGTYTF.